What follows are 15 T cell receptor beta chains derived from one specimen sequenced in a study of Ad26.COV2.S vaccination and SARS-CoV-2 variants. The method was immunoSEQ multiplex PCR; TCRdb's version includes in-frame clones alone and lacks a portion of them. This table holds roughly 380,000 clones, roughly 90% found once. The sample's treatment: 15 to 20 received Ad26.COV2.S at low or high dose, single or two shots; 5 received placebo; per-sample allocation not given. At day 63 after the first vaccine or placebo injection, samples were drawn. Specimen: peripheral blood, collected in a trial of Ad26.COV2.S vaccine versus placebo. All receptors come from a person aged 18-60 years who received the Ad26.COV2.S COVID-19 vaccine or a placebo.

V and J are TRBV9 and TRBJ1-6; D perhaps matches TRBD1 (5 bases). Looked up from germline, CDR1 is SGDLS and CDR2 is YYNGEE. V lost 2 bases, J lost 6 bases, and 12 bases lay in between. This CDR3 is built from 15 residues. CDR3 sequence: CASSVEGSGNSPLHF. For the CDR3, the DNA is TGTGCCAGCAGCGTTGAGGGGAGCGGTAATTCACCCCTCCACTTT.

V is TRBV25-1 and J is TRBJ2-2; D remains unclear. The germline V gene encodes CDR1 MGHDK and CDR2 SYGVNS. The CDR3 runs 12 residues. The V end lost 6 bases, the J end lost 3 bases, and 5 bases lay between the germline ends. CDR3 sequence (DNA): TGTGCCAGCAGGGGGTACACCGGGGAGCTGTTTTTT. This gives the protein CASRGYTGELFF.

This chain joins TRBV10-3 and TRBJ1-3; tentatively, D is TRBD1 (5 bases). The CDR3 totals 14 residues. CDR1 is ENHRY, CDR2 SYGVKD, per germline. The ends were cut back, 6 bases at V and 4 bases at J, with 13 bases in the middle. The DNA of the CDR3 is TGTGCCATCAGGACTCAGGGAACGGGAAACACCATATATTTT. It codes for CAIRTQGTGNTIYF.

J is TRBJ2-1 and V is TRBV24-1; a weak D match, TRBD1 (5 bases). Per the germline V gene, CDR1 is KGHDR and CDR2 is SFDVKD. This CDR3 is 16 amino acids long. V lost 2 bases and J 4 bases, leaving 14 bases between the germline ends. CDR3 loop: CATSDSRGVGYNEQFF. DNA for the CDR3: TGTGCCACCAGTGATTCTAGGGGCGTCGGGTACAATGAGCAGTTCTTC.

The rearrangement joins TRBV3-1 (or the pseudogene TRBV3-2) to TRBJ1-2; D uncertain. The ends were cut back, 1 base at V and 0 bases at J, with 3 bases in the middle. The CDR3 totals 13 residues. Germline V gene data show CDR1 as LGHDT and CDR2 as YNNKEL (reference sequence). The CDR3 loop reads CASSQVPNYGYTF. The CDR3, as DNA: TGTGCCAGCAGCCAAGTCCCTAACTATGGCTACACCTTC.

V and J are TRBV5-1 and TRBJ2-2, with D hard to call. This CDR3 region has 19 residues. V shed 0 bases and J shed 2 bases, with 20 bases lying between them. Germline lookup yields CDR1 SGHRS and CDR2 YFSETQ. The CDR3 bases are TGCGCCAGCAGCTTGGGTTTCGGTCAAAACAACCTAAACACCGGGGAGCTGTTTTTT. Residues: CASSLGFGQNNLNTGELFF. Full variable domain (remainder filled in from reference TRBV5-1 and TRBJ2-2): KAGVTQTPRYLIKTRGQQVTLSCSPISGHRSVSWYQQTPGQGLQFLFEYFSETQRNKGNFPGRFSGRQFSNSRSEMNVSTLELGDSALYLCASSLGFGQNNLNTGELFFGEGSRLTVL.

The rearrangement links TRBV7-3 to TRBJ2-4; D might be TRBD1 (5 bases). This CDR3 spans 15 amino acids. V lost 5 bases and J lost 5, with 16 bases in between. CDR1 is SGHTA, CDR2 FQGTGA, per germline. The CDR3: CASSLATGGQNIQYF. CDR3 DNA sequence: TGTGCCAGCAGCCTCGCAACAGGTGGCCAAAACATTCAGTACTTC.

This clone appeared a single time. The rearrangement links TRBV3-1 (or the pseudogene TRBV3-2) to TRBJ2-2; no definite D call. Per the germline V gene, CDR1 is LGHDT and CDR2 is YNNKEL (reference sequence). V shed 2 bases and J shed 6 bases, with 7 bases lying between them. The CDR3 length is 13 residues. The CDR3 DNA reads TGTGCCAGCAGCCAATCGGTCCCCGGGGAGCTGTTTTTT. Its protein product is CASSQSVPGELFF.

The V gene is TRBV28, the J gene TRBJ2-5; 12 bases agree with TRBD2. J was trimmed by 3 bases and V by 1 base; bases with no gene match: 0. Germline V gene lookup returns CDR1 MDHEN and CDR2 SYDVKM. The CDR3 totals 15 residues. CDR3 DNA: TGTGCCAGCAGTTTATCTAGCGGGGGGGAAGAGACCCAGTACTTC. Translated: CASSLSSGGEETQYF.

Turning to this clone: The sample carries other DNA sequences with the same CDR3. The V call is TRBV11-2, the J call TRBJ2-7; TRBD1 aligns across 7 bases. From germline, CDR1 is SGHAT and CDR2 FQNNGV. The CDR3 has 14 residues. V was pared by 3 bases and J by 2 bases, with 4 bases of the junction left unmatched. The CDR3 sequence: CASSFETGPYEQYF. CDR3 coding DNA: TGTGCCAGCAGCTTCGAGACAGGGCCCTACGAGCAGTACTTC.

V is TRBV19 and J is TRBJ1-2; maybe TRBD1 (5 bases). The germline V and J ends were trimmed by 6 bases and 0 bases, with 11 bases remaining between them. The germline V gene encodes CDR1 LNHDA and CDR2 SQIVND (reference sequence). The CDR3 is 14 amino acids. CDR3 region: CASRQDGANYGYTF. The CDR3 DNA reads as TGTGCCAGTAGACAGGACGGAGCTAACTATGGCTACACCTTC. Full variable domain (rest looked up from reference TRBV19 and TRBJ1-2): DGGITQSPKYLFRKEGQNVTLSCEQNLNHDAMYWYRQDPGQGLRLIYYSQIVNDFQKGDIAEGYSVSREKKESFPLTVTSAQKNPTAFYLCASRQDGANYGYTFGSGTRLTVV.

This clone turned up a few times. The chain links TRBV7-8 to TRBJ2-7, with TRBD1 matching over 12 bases. The V and J ends lost 3 bases and 2 bases, in that order; junction bases with no gene match: 5. Germline V CDR1 and CDR2: SGHVS, FQNEAQ. The length of the CDR3 is 16 residues. The DNA of the CDR3 is TGTGCCAGCAGCTTCGGGACAGGGGGCCGCACCTACGAGCAGTACTTC. Protein: CASSFGTGGRTYEQYF.

The chain uses TRBV3-1 (or the pseudogene TRBV3-2) and TRBJ2-3; 9 nucleotides align to TRBD1. The CDR3 sequence is 17 residues long. The junction had 15 bases not matched to a gene; V was cut back by 4 bases and J by 7 bases. Germline V gene lookup returns CDR1 LGHDT and CDR2 YNNKEL (reference sequence). The CDR3 coding sequence is TGTGCCAGCAGCCCTTGGGGACAGGGTAGGGCCTCGTATACGCAGTATTTT. It translates to CASSPWGQGRASYTQYF.

The gene calls are TRBV19 and TRBJ1-5; 8 bases match TRBD1. J was trimmed by 7 bases and V by 8 bases; bases with no gene match: 4. Germline V gene data show CDR1 as LNHDA and CDR2 as SQIVND (reference sequence). The CDR3 runs 12 residues. CDR3 sequence reads: CASGQGGQPQHF. CDR3 DNA sequence: TGTGCCAGTGGACAGGGCGGCCAGCCCCAGCATTTT.

The rearrangement uses TRBV18 and TRBJ1-4; possible D gene TRBD1, 5 bases. The V and J ends lost 3 bases and 3 bases respectively, with 20 bases between them. Germline CDR1 is KGHSH and CDR2 is LQKENI. CDR3 length equals 18 residues. CDR3 protein: CASSPAATDTLANEKLFF. The CDR3, as DNA: TGTGCCAGCTCACCTGCGGCGACAGACACTTTAGCTAATGAAAAACTGTTTTTT. Combining the CDR3 with reference TRBV18 and TRBJ1-4 gives the whole variable domain NAGVMQNPRHLVRRRGQEARLRCSPMKGHSHVYWYRQLPEEGLKFMVYLQKENIIDESGMPKERFSAEFPKEGPSILRIQQVVRGDSAAYFCASSPAATDTLANEKLFFGSGTQLSVL.